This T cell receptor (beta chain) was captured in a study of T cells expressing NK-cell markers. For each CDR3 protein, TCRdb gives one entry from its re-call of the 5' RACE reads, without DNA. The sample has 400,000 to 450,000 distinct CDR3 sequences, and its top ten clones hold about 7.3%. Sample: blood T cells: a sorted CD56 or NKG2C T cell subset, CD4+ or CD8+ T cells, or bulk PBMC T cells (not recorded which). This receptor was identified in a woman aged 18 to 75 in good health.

This CDR3 reads CASSQGPPSGYNEQFF. The chain joins TRBV4-1 to TRBJ2-1; TCRdb reports TRBD2, a call that lacks DNA to check it against. Germline values: CDR1 MGHRA, CDR2 YSYEKL. The CDR3 totals 16 residues.